This entry lists 2 T cell receptor beta chains sequenced from one sample in a study of OX40 agonist ivuxolimab in advanced cancers. Produced via immunoSEQ multiplex PCR; TCRdb's table is partial and in-frame only. The table shows tens of thousands of clones, with roughly 86% occurring only once. The sequencing used CD4+ or CD8+ T cells sorted from blood, collected in a trial of the OX40 agonist ivuxolimab. Source of these receptors: an adult with an advanced solid tumor such as melanoma, head and neck, liver or kidney cancer.

The J gene is TRBJ2-7, the V gene TRBV7-8, with TRBD1 as a possible D gene (5 bases). The CDR3 contains 14 residues. The V gene lost 4 bases and the J gene lost 5 bases, with 15 bases spanning the gap. Germline-derived CDR1 and CDR2 are SGHVS and FQNEAQ. The CDR3 loop reads CASSSRTPSDEQYF. CDR3 nucleotides: TGTGCCAGCAGCTCGAGGACACCTTCGGACGAGCAGTACTTC.

This chain joins TRBV10-3 and TRBJ2-7; D not resolved. V lost 2 bases, J lost 1 base, and 9 bases lay in between. The CDR3 has 14 amino acids. CDR1 and CDR2 (germline): ENHRY, SYGVKD. The CDR3 DNA reads TGTGCCATCAGTGAGCCGCACGGTTCCTACGAGCAGTACTTC. Protein product: CAISEPHGSYEQYF.